The 2 T cell receptor beta chains presented below share a single source sample, sequenced in a study of human T cells and chemical hapten exposure. TCRdb re-analysed the RACE reads in MiXCR, keeping a single row per CDR3 protein. Of 180,000 or so distinct CDR3 sequences detected, approximately 31% appear once; the ten largest clones hold less than 3%. Noted time point: pre-sensitization, week 0. Treatment noted: therapeutic diphenylcyclopropenone sensitization with weekly scalp DPC. The source material was whole blood, sampled in connection with sensitization to the hapten diphenylcyclopropenone (DPC). The source of these receptors is a woman aged 25-40 years with alopecia areata. Some clones in this sample may be carry-over from other donors' samples.

This clonotype was picked up a small number of times. The chain is built from TRBV29-1 and TRBJ2-7, with 8 bases fitting TRBD1. This CDR3 is 16 amino acids long. Trimming took 4 bases from V and 0 from J; bases not matched to a gene: 11. The germline gives CDR1 SQVTM, CDR2 ANQGSEA. CDR3 sequence (DNA): TGCAGCGTTGTTAAGGATACGACAGGGGACTCCTACGAGCAGTACTTC. It codes for CSVVKDTTGDSYEQYF.

The genes are TRBV2 and TRBJ2-2, with 7 bases lining up with TRBD1. J gave up 4 bases and V 6 bases, and 5 bases lay outside the gene matches. CDR1 and CDR2 from the germline V gene are SNHLY and FYNNEI. The CDR3 covers 14 residues. As DNA, the CDR3 is TGTGCCAGCAGGACGACAGGGACCACCGGGGAGCTGTTTTTT. Amino acids: CASRTTGTTGELFF.